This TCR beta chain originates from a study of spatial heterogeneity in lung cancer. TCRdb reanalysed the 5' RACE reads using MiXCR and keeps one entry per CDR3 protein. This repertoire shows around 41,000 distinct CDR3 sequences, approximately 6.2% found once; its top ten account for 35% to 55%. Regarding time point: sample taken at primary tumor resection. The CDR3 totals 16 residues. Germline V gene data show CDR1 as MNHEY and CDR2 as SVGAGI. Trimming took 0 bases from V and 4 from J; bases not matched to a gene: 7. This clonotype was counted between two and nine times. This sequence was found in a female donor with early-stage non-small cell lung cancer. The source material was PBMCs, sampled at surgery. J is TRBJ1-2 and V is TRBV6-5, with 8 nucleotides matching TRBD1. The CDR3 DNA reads TGTGCCAGCAGTTACTCGATTGGGACAGGACGCTATGGCTACACCTTC. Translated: CASSYSIGTGRYGYTF.